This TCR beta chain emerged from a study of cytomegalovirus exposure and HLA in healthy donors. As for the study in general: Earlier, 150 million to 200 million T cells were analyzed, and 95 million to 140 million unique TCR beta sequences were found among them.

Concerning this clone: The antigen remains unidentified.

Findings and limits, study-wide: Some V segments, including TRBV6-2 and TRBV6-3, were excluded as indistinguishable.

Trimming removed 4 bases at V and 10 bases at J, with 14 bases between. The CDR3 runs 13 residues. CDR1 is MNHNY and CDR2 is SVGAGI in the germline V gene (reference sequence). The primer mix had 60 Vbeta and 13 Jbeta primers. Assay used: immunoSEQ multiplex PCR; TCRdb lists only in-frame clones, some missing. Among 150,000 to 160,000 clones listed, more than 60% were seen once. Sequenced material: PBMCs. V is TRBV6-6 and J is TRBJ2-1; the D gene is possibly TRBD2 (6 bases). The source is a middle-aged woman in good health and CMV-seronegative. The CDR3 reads CASSSSSGLEQFF. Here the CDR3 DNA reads TGTGCCAGCAGTTCATCCAGCGGGTTGGAGCAGTTCTTC.